The sequence of this TCR beta chain was determined in a study of CD8+ T cells in alopecia areata. Trimming left V 2 bases short and J 2 bases short, with 10 bases between. This CDR3 comprises 15 residues. CDR1 is MNHEY, CDR2 SVGAGI, per germline. Treatment of the sample: oral pan-JAK inhibitor, 5-10 mg twice daily. Once RNA had been extracted, it was reverse transcribed into cDNA to act as the sequencing template. Assay used: immunoSEQ multiplex PCR; TCRdb lists only in-frame clones, some missing. The sample carries 100,000 to 140,000 clones, 65% to 85% recorded once. The origin of this receptor is a human donor with alopecia areata. Sequenced here: CD8+ T cells sorted from blood, sampled at week 24, from a patient treated with tofacitinib. The rearrangement joins TRBV6-5 to TRBJ2-1, with D tentatively TRBD1 (6 bases). CDR3 DNA sequence: TGTGCCAGCAGTTACGCGGCAGGGGCCTACAATGAGCAGTTCTTC. Amino acid sequence: CASSYAAGAYNEQFF.